The T cell receptor (beta chain) described here comes from a study of identical twins. This clonotype was detected many times. TCRdb processed the 5' RACE reads anew with MiXCR; each CDR3 protein has one entry. The sample includes hundreds of thousands of distinct CDR3 sequences, 6.1% of them seen just once. V shed 5 bases and J shed 6 bases, with 15 bases lying between them. Germline-derived CDR1 and CDR2 are SGHRS and YFSETQ. This CDR3 has 13 residues. Everyone who gave samples was a healthy Caucasian. The TCR sequence derives from a man aged 18 to 30 in good health. The sample was naive T cells sorted from blood. The genes are TRBV5-1 and TRBJ2-7; either TRBD1 or TRBD2 may fit D (5 bases each). Here the CDR3 DNA reads TGCGCCAGCAGTTCCGGGACGTTTGTCGAGCAGTACTTC. It is translated as CASSSGTFVEQYF.